This is a list of T cell receptor beta chains from one sample in a study of blood T cell repertoires in COVID-19. Method: immunoSEQ multiplex PCR; TCRdb's copy keeps in-frame clones and lacks some. The sample holds approximately 75,000 clones, about 88% seen once. Sequenced input: peripheral blood. The source is an elderly man with COVID-19, enrolled during active disease. Each CDR3 is given with its conserved first and last residue. The D gene is left open where the match is weak. The listing skips clone size in some rows; elsewhere it reads once, few, many or a size class.

size	V	D	J	DNA	CDR3
.	TRBV5-1	TRBD1	TRBJ1-4	TGCGCCAGCAGCTCCGGGACAGGGGAAGAAAAACTGTTTTTT	CASSSGTGEEKLFF
once	TRBV6-2/TRBV6-3	TRBD1	TRBJ1-4	TGTGCCAGCAGCCCGAAACAGGGGGCAAGTGAAAAACTGTTTTTT	CASSPKQGASEKLFF
.	TRBV7-8	.	TRBJ1-6	TGTGCCAGCAGCTTGTTAGGCAGGGGTAGTACACCCCTCCACTTT	CASSLLGRGSTPLHF
.	TRBV3-1/TRBV3-2	.	TRBJ1-2	TGTGCCAGCAGCAGACAGGCCGCTGGGGGCTACACCTTC	CASSRQAAGGYTF
.	TRBV5-5	TRBD1	TRBJ1-5	TGTGCCAGCAGCTCCGACAGGGCCCCTAATCAGCCCCAGCATTTT	CASSSDRAPNQPQHF
once	TRBV7-2	TRBD2	TRBJ2-1	TGTGCCAGCAGCTTAGCGGGAGGGAATGAGCAGTTCTTC	CASSLAGGNEQFF
.	TRBV5-1	.	TRBJ1-2	TGCGCCAGCAGCTGGGAGGGGGGCTATGGCTACACCTTC	CASSWEGGYGYTF
.	TRBV3-1/TRBV3-2	.	TRBJ2-1	TGTGCCAGCAGCACTCTTAGTGGGCGTGAGCAGTTCTTC	CASSTLSGREQFF
.	TRBV6-2/TRBV6-3	.	TRBJ1-2	TGTGCCAGCAGTGCGACCCAAATAGCAACCTATGGCTACACCTTC	CASSATQIATYGYTF
.	TRBV2	.	TRBJ2-5	TGTGCCAGCAGTCTCCAAGAGACCCAGTACTTC	CASSLQETQYF
.	TRBV3-1/TRBV3-2	TRBD1	TRBJ1-1	TGTGCCAGCAGCCAAACTGGGATCGGGACAGGGGCACCGAACACTGAAGCTTTCTTT	CASSQTGIGTGAPNTEAFF
once	TRBV7-2	.	TRBJ1-1	TGTGCCAGCCAAGAAATTACAGAGAACACTGAAGCTTTCTTT	CASQEITENTEAFF
.	TRBV5-4	.	TRBJ2-3	TGTGCCAGCAGGTTCGCAGCGGGCGATAGCACAGATACGCAGTATTTT	CASRFAAGDSTDTQYF
.	TRBV7-2	TRBD2	TRBJ2-7	TGTGCCAGCAGCTTACAGGCGGGGGGGGACTACGAGCAGTACTTC	CASSLQAGGDYEQYF
.	TRBV5-8	TRBD1	TRBJ1-2	TGTGCCAGCAGCCCGGGACAGCTTATCCTCTATGGCTACACCTTC	CASSPGQLILYGYTF
.	TRBV12-3/TRBV12-4	.	TRBJ1-2	TGTGCCAGCAGTCTTATCGAAGACAGCTCCCACACCTTC	CASSLIEDSSHTF
.	TRBV5-1	TRBD1	TRBJ1-2	TGCGCCAGCAGCTTACCGGGACAGGGCTTCTATGGCTACACCTTC	CASSLPGQGFYGYTF
.	TRBV5-4	.	TRBJ1-2	TGTGCCAGCAGCCCCGGCCCCCCTGACAGAGCCAACTATGGCTACACCTTC	CASSPGPPDRANYGYTF
once	TRBV5-4	TRBD1	TRBJ2-7	TGTGCCAGCAGGGGCCACGTGGACAGGGGTTACGAGCAGTACTTC	CASRGHVDRGYEQYF
.	TRBV19	.	TRBJ1-2	TGTGCCAGTTTCTTCCCGGGACTACTCGGAGGCTACACCTTC	CASFFPGLLGGYTF
.	TRBV5-1	TRBD1	TRBJ1-4	TGCGCCAGCAGCTCTACAGGGGCGACGAATGAAAAACTGTTTTTT	CASSSTGATNEKLFF
.	TRBV28	.	TRBJ1-6	TGTGCCAGCGCCCTCTGGGGGGGCGCCGATTCACCCCTCCACTTT	CASALWGGADSPLHF
.	TRBV27	.	TRBJ1-6	TGTGCCAGCAGTTTATCGAGAGTGGGCAATTCACCCCTCCACTTT	CASSLSRVGNSPLHF
.	TRBV7-7	.	TRBJ2-1	TGTGCCAGCAGCTTGGGCAGGGGCGGTGAGCAGTTCTTC	CASSLGRGGEQFF
.	TRBV5-4	TRBD2	TRBJ2-3	TGTGCCAGTAAACTAGCGGGGGGGCAAGATACGCAGTATTTT	CASKLAGGQDTQYF
.	TRBV9	.	TRBJ1-2	TGTGCCAGCAGCGTAGATAACAGGCCCGGTGGCTACACCTTC	CASSVDNRPGGYTF
.	TRBV25-1	.	TRBJ1-5	TGTGCCAGCAGTGAAAACGGGGATGGCCAGCCCCAGCATTTT	CASSENGDGQPQHF
.	TRBV10-3	.	TRBJ1-2	TGTGCCATCAGTGAGCAGGAGGAGGGCTACACCTTC	CAISEQEEGYTF
.	TRBV2	.	TRBJ1-4	TGTGCCAGCAGTGCGTTTCAGGCAACAACTAATGAAAAACTGTTTTTT	CASSAFQATTNEKLFF
.	TRBV27	.	TRBJ1-6	TGTGCCAGCAGTTGGGGGGATAATTCACCCCTCCACTTT	CASSWGDNSPLHF
.	TRBV9	TRBD1	TRBJ1-6	TGTGCCAGCAGAAAAACCGGGACAGACAATTCACCCCTCCACTTT	CASRKTGTDNSPLHF
.	TRBV28	TRBD1	TRBJ1-5	TGTGCCAGCAGCCCTCCGGGACAGGGAAGCAATCAGCCCCAGCATTTT	CASSPPGQGSNQPQHF
few	TRBV2	.	TRBJ1-5	TGTGCCAGCAGCGGAGTGGCAGGGCACCAGCCCCAGCATTTT	CASSGVAGHQPQHF
.	TRBV7-3	.	TRBJ1-2	TGTGCCAGCAGCTTAGGGGGGAGTTCATATGGCTACACCTTC	CASSLGGSSYGYTF
.	TRBV6-5	.	TRBJ1-6	TGTGCCAGCAGCGGCTGGAGTCTCAACTCACCCCTCCACTTT	CASSGWSLNSPLHF
.	TRBV3-1/TRBV3-2	TRBD2	TRBJ2-5	TGTGCCAGCAGCCAGGGACTAGCGGGGGCAATAGAGACCCAGTACTTC	CASSQGLAGAIETQYF
.	TRBV18	TRBD2	TRBJ2-7	TGTGCCAGCTCACCCCATAGCGGGGGGTCCGCCTACGAGCAGTACTTC	CASSPHSGGSAYEQYF
.	TRBV10-3	TRBD1	TRBJ1-1	TGTGCCATCAGTGATTCGGGACAGGGTGAAGCTTTCTTT	CAISDSGQGEAFF
.	TRBV4-3	.	TRBJ1-4	TGCGCCAGCAGCCAAGATAGGGGTAATGAAAAACTGTTTTTT	CASSQDRGNEKLFF
few	TRBV6-5	.	TRBJ1-4	TGTGCCAGCAGACGGACAACAACTAATGAAAAACTGTTTTTT	CASRRTTTNEKLFF
.	TRBV5-4	TRBD1	TRBJ1-2	TGTGCCAGCAGCGGGGAACAGGGGAACTATGGCTACACCTTC	CASSGEQGNYGYTF